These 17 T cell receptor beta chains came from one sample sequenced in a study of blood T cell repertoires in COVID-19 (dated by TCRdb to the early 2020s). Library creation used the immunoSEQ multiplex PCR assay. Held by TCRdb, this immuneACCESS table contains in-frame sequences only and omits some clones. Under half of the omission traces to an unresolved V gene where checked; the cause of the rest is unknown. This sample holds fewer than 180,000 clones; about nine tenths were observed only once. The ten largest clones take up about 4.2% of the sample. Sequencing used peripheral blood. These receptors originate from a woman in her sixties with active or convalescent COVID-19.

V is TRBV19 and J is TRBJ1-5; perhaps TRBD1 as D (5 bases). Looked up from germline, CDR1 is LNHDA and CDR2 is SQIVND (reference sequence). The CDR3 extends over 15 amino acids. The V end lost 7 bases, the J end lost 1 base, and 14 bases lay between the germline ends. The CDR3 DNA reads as TGTGCCAGTAATTGGAGGGCAGGGAGCAATCAGCCCCAGCATTTT. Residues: CASNWRAGSNQPQHF.

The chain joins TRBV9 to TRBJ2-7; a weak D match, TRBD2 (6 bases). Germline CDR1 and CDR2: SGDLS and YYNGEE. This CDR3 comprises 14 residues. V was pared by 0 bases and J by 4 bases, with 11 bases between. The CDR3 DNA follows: TGTGCCAGCAGCGTAGGGTCCAGCGGGTACGAGCAGTACTTC. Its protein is CASSVGSSGYEQYF. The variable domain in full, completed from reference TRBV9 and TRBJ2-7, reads DSGVTQTPKHLITATGQRVTLRCSPRSGDLSVYWYQQSLDQGLQFLIQYYNGEERAKGNILERFSAQQFPDLHSELNLSSLELGDSALYFCASSVGSSGYEQYFGPGTRLTVT.

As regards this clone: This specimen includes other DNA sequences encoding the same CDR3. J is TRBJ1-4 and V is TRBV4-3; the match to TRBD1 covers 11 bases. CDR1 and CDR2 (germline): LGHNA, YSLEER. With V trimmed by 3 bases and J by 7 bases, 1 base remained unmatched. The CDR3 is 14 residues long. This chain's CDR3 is CASSQGQGGEKLFF. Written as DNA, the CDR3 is TGCGCCAGCAGCCAGGGACAGGGGGGTGAAAAACTGTTTTTT.

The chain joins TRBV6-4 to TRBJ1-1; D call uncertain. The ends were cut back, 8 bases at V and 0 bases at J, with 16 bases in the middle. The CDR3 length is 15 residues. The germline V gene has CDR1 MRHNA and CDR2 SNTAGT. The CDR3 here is CASRRVGNMNTEAFF. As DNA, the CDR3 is TGTGCCAGCCGGAGGGTGGGGAACATGAACACTGAAGCTTTCTTT.

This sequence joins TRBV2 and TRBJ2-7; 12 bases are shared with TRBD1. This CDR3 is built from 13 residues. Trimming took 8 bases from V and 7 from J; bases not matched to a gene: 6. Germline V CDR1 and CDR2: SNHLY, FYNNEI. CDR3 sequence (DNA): TGTGCCAGCGAGGGACAGGGGGCGGGGGAGCAGTACTTC. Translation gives CASEGQGAGEQYF.

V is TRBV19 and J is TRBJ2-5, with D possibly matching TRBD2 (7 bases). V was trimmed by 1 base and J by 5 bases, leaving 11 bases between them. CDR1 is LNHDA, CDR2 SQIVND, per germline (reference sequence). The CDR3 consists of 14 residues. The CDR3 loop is CASSIAGGDETQYF. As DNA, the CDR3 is TGTGCCAGTAGTATAGCGGGGGGCGATGAGACCCAGTACTTC.

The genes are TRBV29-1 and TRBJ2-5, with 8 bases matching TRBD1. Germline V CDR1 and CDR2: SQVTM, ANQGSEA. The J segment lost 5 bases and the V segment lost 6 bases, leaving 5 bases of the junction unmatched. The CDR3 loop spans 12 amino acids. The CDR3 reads CSVETGGETQYF. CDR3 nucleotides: TGCAGCGTAGAAACAGGGGGGGAGACCCAGTACTTC.

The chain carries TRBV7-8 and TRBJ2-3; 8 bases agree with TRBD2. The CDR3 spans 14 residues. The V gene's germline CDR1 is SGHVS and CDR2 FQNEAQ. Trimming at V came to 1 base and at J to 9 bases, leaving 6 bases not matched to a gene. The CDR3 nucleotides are TGTGCCAGCAGCTTAGATCTGGGACTAGGAACGCAGTATTTT. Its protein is CASSLDLGLGTQYF.

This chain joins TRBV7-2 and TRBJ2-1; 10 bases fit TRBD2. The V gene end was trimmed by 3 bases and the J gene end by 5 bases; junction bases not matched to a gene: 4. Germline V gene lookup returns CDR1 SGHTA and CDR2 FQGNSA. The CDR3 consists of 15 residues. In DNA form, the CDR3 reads TGTGCCAGCAGCTTCAGCGGGGGGGCTCACAATGAGCAGTTCTTC. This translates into CASSFSGGAHNEQFF.

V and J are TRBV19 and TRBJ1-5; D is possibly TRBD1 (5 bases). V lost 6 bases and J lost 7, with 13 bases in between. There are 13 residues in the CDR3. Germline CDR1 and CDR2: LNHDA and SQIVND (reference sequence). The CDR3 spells CASRTRVEQPQHF. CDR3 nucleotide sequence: TGTGCCAGTAGGACCAGGGTCGAACAGCCCCAGCATTTT.

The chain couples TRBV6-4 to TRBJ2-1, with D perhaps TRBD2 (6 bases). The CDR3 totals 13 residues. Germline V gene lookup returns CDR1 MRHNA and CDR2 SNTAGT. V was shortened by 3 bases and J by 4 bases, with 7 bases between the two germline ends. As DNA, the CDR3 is TGTGCCAGCAGTGATGGGGGGTACAATGAGCAGTTCTTC. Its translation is CASSDGGYNEQFF.

Here the CDR3 DNA reads TGTGCCAGCAGTGTGGCAGGGGGCTTTAATTCACCCCTCCACTTT. This gives the protein CASSVAGGFNSPLHF. The chain carries TRBV2 and TRBJ1-6; 8 bases line up with TRBD1. From germline, CDR1 is SNHLY and CDR2 FYNNEI. This CDR3 contains 15 residues. With 4 bases clipped from V and 6 bases from J, the junction kept 5 bases outside the gene matches.

The CDR3 coding sequence is TGTGCCAGCAGCGTAGGGGAAGGGGCGGGAGGAAACACCATATATTTT. It yields the protein CASSVGEGAGGNTIYF. The rearrangement uses TRBV9 and TRBJ1-3; D is possibly TRBD1 (5 bases). V lost 0 bases and J lost 4, with 14 bases in between. The CDR3 is made up of 16 amino acids. Per the germline V gene, CDR1 is SGDLS and CDR2 is YYNGEE.

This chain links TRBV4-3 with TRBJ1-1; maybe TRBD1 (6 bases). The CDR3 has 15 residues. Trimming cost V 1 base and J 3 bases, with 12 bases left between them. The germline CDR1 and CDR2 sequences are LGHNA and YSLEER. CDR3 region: CASSQVYREHTEAFF. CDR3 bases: TGCGCCAGCAGCCAAGTGTACAGGGAGCACACTGAAGCTTTCTTT.

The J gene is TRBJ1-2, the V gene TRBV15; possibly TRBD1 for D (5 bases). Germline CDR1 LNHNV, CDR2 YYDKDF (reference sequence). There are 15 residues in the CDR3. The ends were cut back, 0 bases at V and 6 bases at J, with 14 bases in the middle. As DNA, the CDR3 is TGTGCCACCAGCAGAGATCTAGGGGCGTATGATGGCTACACCTTC. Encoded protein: CATSRDLGAYDGYTF.

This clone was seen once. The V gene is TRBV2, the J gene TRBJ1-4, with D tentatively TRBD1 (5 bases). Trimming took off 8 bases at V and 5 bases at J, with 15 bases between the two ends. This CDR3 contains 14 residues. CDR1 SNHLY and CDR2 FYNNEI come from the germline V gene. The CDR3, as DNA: TGTGCCAGCCGCAGGGAGGCGGGAAATGAAAAACTGTTTTTT. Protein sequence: CASRREAGNEKLFF.

The DNA for the CDR3 is TGCGCCAGCAGCTTGATACCCTTACTAGCGTTAAACACCGGGGAGCTGTTTTTT. As protein: CASSLIPLLALNTGELFF. The chain is built from TRBV5-1 and TRBJ2-2, with 7 positions matching TRBD2. After removal of 1 base from V and 2 bases from J, the junction contained 11 bases not matched to a gene. This CDR3 contains 18 residues. Germline CDR1 SGHRS, CDR2 YFSETQ.